The clone carrying this T cell receptor beta chain showed up many times. Its antigen is undetermined. Regions amplified from RNA transcripts were the TCR beta CDR3 regions. RT-PCR in the first round (using the HTBI primer set) targeted the TCR CDR3. TCRdb fed the multiplex PCR reads into MiXCR, producing one record per CDR3 protein. The sample lists roughly 700,000 distinct CDR3 sequences, 35% occurring once. The data were taken from a study of T cells in Graves' hyperthyroidism and ophthalmopathy. Broader study findings: Most clonotypes that expanded in the thyroid above 0.001 also showed up in blood.

No progression to ophthalmopathy during 18 months of follow-up defined stable disease. Together with thyroid ultrasound, orbital computed tomography, serum thyroxine and TRAb, clinical symptoms were used for diagnoses. CDR3 size: 12 residues. Trimming took off 3 bases at V and 10 bases at J, with 9 bases between the two ends. The germline CDR1 and CDR2 sequences are SGHDN and FVKESK. The rearrangement uses TRBV14 and TRBJ1-4; D not certain. The receptor was derived from a woman in her thirties or forties with Graves' hyperthyroidism. The sequenced material came from blood. For the CDR3, the DNA is TGTGCCAGCAGCCATGCGGAGTTAAAACTGTTTTTT. Protein sequence: CASSHAELKLFF.